A few counts support the clone carrying this TCR beta chain. TCRdb recomputed calls from the 5' RACE reads with MiXCR, one row per CDR3 protein. The data contain some 300,000 distinct CDR3 sequences, 20% to 25% of them singletons. The record originates from a study of T-cell memory formation after mild COVID-19. The CDR3 runs to 16 residues. Deletions cut 6 bases from V and 7 bases from J, with 21 bases between. Germline CDR1 MNHEY, CDR2 SVGAGI. The source of this sequence is a man aged 18 to 35 who had mild COVID-19 (a few samples of this study predate the infection). Cell type and time point are not known. The source material was PBMCs or a T cell subset sorted from them (not recorded which). V and J are TRBV6-5 and TRBJ2-2; tentative D call: TRBD1 (6 bases). CDR3 loop: CASSPAPGANGGELFF. The CDR3 DNA reads as TGTGCCAGCAGCCCAGCTCCAGGGGCCAACGGCGGGGAGCTGTTTTTT.